This T cell receptor beta chain came from a study of Ad26.COV2.S vaccination and SARS-CoV-2 variants. Study background: Into the muscle, Ad26.COV2.S was dosed once or twice, 56 days apart.

Treatment in this sample: 19 received Ad26.COV2.S at low or high dose, single or two shots; 5 received placebo; per-sample allocation not given. Sample collection was performed on day 63 after the first vaccine or placebo injection. J lost 4 bases, V lost 4 bases, and 5 bases had no gene match. This CDR3 contains 14 residues. CDR1 is LNHDA, CDR2 SQIVND, per germline (reference sequence). Some clones are missing from TCRdb's copy, which holds only in-frame ones; the method was immunoSEQ multiplex PCR. The data show more than 300,000 clones, with about 86% seen just once and 1.9% held by the top ten. The receptor was isolated from a person aged 18-60 years who received the Ad26.COV2.S COVID-19 vaccine or a placebo. This chain joins TRBV19 and TRBJ1-2; 8 nucleotides line up with TRBD1. Source: peripheral blood, taken in a trial of Ad26.COV2.S vaccine versus placebo. This chain's CDR3 is CASSTGGSAYGYTF. CDR3 DNA sequence: TGTGCCAGTAGTACAGGGGGCTCCGCCTATGGCTACACCTTC. Drawing the rest from reference TRBV19 and TRBJ1-2, the complete variable domain is DGGITQSPKYLFRKEGQNVTLSCEQNLNHDAMYWYRQDPGQGLRLIYYSQIVNDFQKGDIAEGYSVSREKKESFPLTVTSAQKNPTAFYLCASSTGGSAYGYTFGSGTRLTVV.